Listed below are T cell receptor beta chains from one sample, sequenced in a study of T cell responses to AZD1222 COVID-19 vaccine. Data came from immunoSEQ multiplex PCR; TCRdb stores just in-frame clones and leaves some out. Of 140,000 to 150,000 clones listed, roughly 91% are singletons. The sample consisted of peripheral blood, taken on day 0 of AZD1222 vaccination. Receptors were obtained from an adult in good health. The CDR3 runs from the conserved cysteine through the conserved F or W. Each record gives: clone size, V gene, D gene, J gene, CDR3 DNA, CDR3 protein. The D gene is left open where the match is weak. Part of the rows lack a size; the others show once, few, many or a class for expanded clones.

.	TRBV30	TRBD2	TRBJ2-3	TGTGCCTGGAGTGTAGTAGCGGGGGGGCCAGCAGATACGCAGTATTTT	CAWSVVAGGPADTQYF
.	TRBV24-1	TRBD1	TRBJ2-3	TGTGCCACCAGTGATTGGACAGGGGGCGCAGATACGCAGTATTTT	CATSDWTGGADTQYF
.	TRBV28	TRBD2	TRBJ2-3	TGTGCCAGCATTAGCGGGGGGTCCCTTGTCACAGATACGCAGTATTTT	CASISGGSLVTDTQYF
.	TRBV30	.	TRBJ1-1	TGTGCCTGGAGTACCCGAATGAACACTGAAGCTTTCTTT	CAWSTRMNTEAFF
few	TRBV20-1	.	TRBJ2-4	TGCAGTGCTTTTACACAAAACATTCAGTACTTC	CSAFTQNIQYF
.	TRBV7-9	.	TRBJ1-5	TGTGCCAGCAGTCCGGGATCAAATCAGCCCCAGCATTTT	CASSPGSNQPQHF
.	TRBV6-5	.	TRBJ1-1	TGTGCCAGCAGTTACAAGTTGGGGTCCCCTGAAGCTTTCTTT	CASSYKLGSPEAFF
.	TRBV28	.	TRBJ1-5	TGTGCCAGCCTTAGAGGCAATCAGCCCCAGCATTTT	CASLRGNQPQHF
.	TRBV7-2	TRBD1	TRBJ2-1	TGTGCCAGCAGCCTGGAAGCCGGGACAGAATTGGGGAATGAGCAGTTCTTC	CASSLEAGTELGNEQFF
.	TRBV28	.	TRBJ1-2	TGTGCCAGCACCCCCTTAGGGACATCAATTGGCTATGGCTACACCTTC	CASTPLGTSIGYGYTF
.	TRBV28	.	TRBJ1-5	TGTGCCAGCAGTTTATTGTATCAGCCCCAGCATTTT	CASSLLYQPQHF
.	TRBV7-9	.	TRBJ1-1	TGTGCCAGCAACCCGCCCGTGGGCTTTGAAGCTTTCTTT	CASNPPVGFEAFF
.	TRBV6-5	.	TRBJ1-2	TGTGCCAGCACTAGATCGTGGGGTGGCTACACCTTC	CASTRSWGGYTF
.	TRBV19	.	TRBJ1-2	TGTGCCAGTAGTATAGATTCCAGGGGATATGGCTACACCTTC	CASSIDSRGYGYTF
.	TRBV7-9	.	TRBJ1-2	TGTGCCAGCAGCTTAGCAGGGGCTTCCGGCTACACCTTC	CASSLAGASGYTF
.	TRBV19	.	TRBJ1-2	TGTGCCAGTAGTCCTAGACAGAGTGCTAACTATGGCTACACCTTC	CASSPRQSANYGYTF
once	TRBV30	.	TRBJ1-4	TGTGCCTGGAGTCTCAGAGGCGTTCAAAATGAAAAACTGTTTTTT	CAWSLRGVQNEKLFF
.	TRBV9	TRBD1	TRBJ1-6	TGTGCCAGCAGCGTACTAGGGACAGGGAATTCACCCCTCCACTTT	CASSVLGTGNSPLHF
.	TRBV9	TRBD2	TRBJ2-3	TGTGCCAGCAGCGGTAGCGGGGGATTCAGGGCAGATACGCAGTATTTT	CASSGSGGFRADTQYF
.	TRBV6-5	.	TRBJ1-1	TGTGCCAGCACCGAAGGGTTGAAAGCTTTCTTT	CASTEGLKAFF
.	TRBV7-9	TRBD1	TRBJ2-2	TGTGCCAGCAGAAAGGACAGGGGGGTCGGGGAGCTGTTTTTT	CASRKDRGVGELFF
few	TRBV19	TRBD1	TRBJ1-6	TGTGCCAGTAGTAGGGGGGACAGGATCAATTCACCCCTCCACTTT	CASSRGDRINSPLHF
once	TRBV21-1	.	TRBJ2-1	TGTGCCAGCAGCAAGAATCGGGCCTCCCGCCTATTTCTTCGGTTCTTC	CASSKNRASRLFLRFF
.	TRBV3-1/TRBV3-2	TRBD1	TRBJ1-5	TGTGCCAGCAGCCAAGGGGACAGGGGGAGAGGTCAGCCCCAGCATTTT	CASSQGDRGRGQPQHF
.	TRBV7-3	.	TRBJ1-6	TGTGCCAGCAGCTCAGGACAGCAATATTCACCCCTCCACTTT	CASSSGQQYSPLHF